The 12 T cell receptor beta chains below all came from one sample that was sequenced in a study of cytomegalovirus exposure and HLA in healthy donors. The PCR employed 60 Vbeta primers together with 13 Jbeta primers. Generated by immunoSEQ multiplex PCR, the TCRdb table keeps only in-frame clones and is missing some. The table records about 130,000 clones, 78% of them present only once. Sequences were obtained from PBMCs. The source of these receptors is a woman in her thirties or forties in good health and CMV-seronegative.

The CDR3 sequence: CASSLWAGGAGETQYF. DNA of the CDR3: TGCGCCAGCAGCTTGTGGGCCGGGGGAGCAGGGGAGACCCAGTACTTC. This rearrangement joins TRBV5-1 to TRBJ2-5, with D perhaps matching TRBD2 (6 bases). CDR3 size: 16 residues. Germline loops: CDR1 SGHRS, CDR2 YFSETQ. Trimming left V 1 base short and J 5 bases short, with 18 bases between.

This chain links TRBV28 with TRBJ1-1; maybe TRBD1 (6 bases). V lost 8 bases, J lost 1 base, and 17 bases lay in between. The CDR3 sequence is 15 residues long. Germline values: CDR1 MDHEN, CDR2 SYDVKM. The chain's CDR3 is CASAPGGAWNTEAFF. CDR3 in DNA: TGTGCCAGCGCCCCGGGGGGCGCCTGGAACACTGAAGCTTTCTTT.

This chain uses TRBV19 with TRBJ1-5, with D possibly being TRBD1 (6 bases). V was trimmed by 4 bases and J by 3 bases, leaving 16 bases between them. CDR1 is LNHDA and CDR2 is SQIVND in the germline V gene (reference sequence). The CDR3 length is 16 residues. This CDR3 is CASSNPPGQNNQPQHF. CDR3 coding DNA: TGTGCCAGTAGTAACCCACCGGGACAAAACAATCAGCCCCAGCATTTT.

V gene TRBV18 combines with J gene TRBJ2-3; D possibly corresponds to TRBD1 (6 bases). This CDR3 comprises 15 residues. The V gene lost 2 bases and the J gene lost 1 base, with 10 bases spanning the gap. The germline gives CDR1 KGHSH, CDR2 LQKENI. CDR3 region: CASSPRAGGTDTQYF. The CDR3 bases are TGTGCCAGCTCACCAAGGGCAGGGGGCACAGATACGCAGTATTTT.

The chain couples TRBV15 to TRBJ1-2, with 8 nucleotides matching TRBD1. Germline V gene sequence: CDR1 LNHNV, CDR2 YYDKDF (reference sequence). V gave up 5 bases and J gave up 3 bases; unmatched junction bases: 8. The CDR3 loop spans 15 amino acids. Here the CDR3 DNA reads TGTGCCACCAGCCCACCAAGGACAGGGTACTATGGCTACACCTTC. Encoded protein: CATSPPRTGYYGYTF.

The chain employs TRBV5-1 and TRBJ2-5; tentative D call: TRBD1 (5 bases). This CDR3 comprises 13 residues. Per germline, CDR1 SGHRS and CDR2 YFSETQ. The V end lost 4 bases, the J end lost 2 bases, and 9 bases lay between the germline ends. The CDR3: CASSGAAQETQYF. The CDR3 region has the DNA TGCGCCAGCAGCGGGGCAGCACAAGAGACCCAGTACTTC.

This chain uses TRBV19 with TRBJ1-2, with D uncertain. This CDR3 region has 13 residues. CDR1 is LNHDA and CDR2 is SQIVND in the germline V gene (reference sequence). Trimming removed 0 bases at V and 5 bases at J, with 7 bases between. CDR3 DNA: TGTGCCAGTAGTATAGATCTGAGTTATGGCTACACCTTC. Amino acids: CASSIDLSYGYTF.

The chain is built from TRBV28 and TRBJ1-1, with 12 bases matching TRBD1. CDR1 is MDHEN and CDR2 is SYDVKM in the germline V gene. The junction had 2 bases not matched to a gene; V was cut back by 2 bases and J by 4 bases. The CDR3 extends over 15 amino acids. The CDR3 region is CASSLGTGGTTEAFF. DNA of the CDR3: TGTGCCAGCAGTTTAGGGACAGGGGGCACCACTGAAGCTTTCTTT.

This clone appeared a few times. The CDR3 reads CASRPIQVSTYEQYF. The CDR3 DNA reads as TGTGCCAGCAGACCGATCCAGGTGTCTACCTACGAGCAGTACTTC. The rearrangement uses TRBV6-6 and TRBJ2-7, with D uncertain. The V gene lost 6 bases and the J gene lost 2 bases, with 17 bases spanning the gap. The germline V gene encodes CDR1 MNHNY and CDR2 SVGAGI (reference sequence). This CDR3 is built from 15 residues.

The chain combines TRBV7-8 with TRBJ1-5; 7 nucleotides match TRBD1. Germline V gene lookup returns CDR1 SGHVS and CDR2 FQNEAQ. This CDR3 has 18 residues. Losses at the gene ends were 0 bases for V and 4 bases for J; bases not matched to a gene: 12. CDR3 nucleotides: TGTGCCAGCAGCTTAGCCCGGGGGAACAACAGGGGTAATCAGCCCCAGCATTTT. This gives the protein CASSLARGNNRGNQPQHF. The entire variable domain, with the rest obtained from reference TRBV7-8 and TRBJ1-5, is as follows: GAGVSQSPRYKVAKRGQDVALRCDPISGHVSLFWYQQALGQGPEFLTYFQNEAQLDKSGLPSDRFFAERPEGSVSTLKIQRTQQEDSAVYLCASSLARGNNRGNQPQHFGDGTRLSIL.

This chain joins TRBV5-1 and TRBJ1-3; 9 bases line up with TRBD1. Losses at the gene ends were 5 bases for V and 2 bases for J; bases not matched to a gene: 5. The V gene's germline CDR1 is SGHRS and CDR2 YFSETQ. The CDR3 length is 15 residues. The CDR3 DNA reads TGCGCCAGCAGGCCACAGGGGGCGACTGGAAACACCATATATTTT. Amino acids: CASRPQGATGNTIYF.

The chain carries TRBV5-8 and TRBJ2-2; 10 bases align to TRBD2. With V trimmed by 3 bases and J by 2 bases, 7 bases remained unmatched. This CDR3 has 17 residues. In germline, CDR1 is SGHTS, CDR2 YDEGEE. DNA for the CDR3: TGTGCCAGCAGCTATCCCCCTAGCGGGAGAAACACCGGGGAGCTGTTTTTT. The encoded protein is CASSYPPSGRNTGELFF.